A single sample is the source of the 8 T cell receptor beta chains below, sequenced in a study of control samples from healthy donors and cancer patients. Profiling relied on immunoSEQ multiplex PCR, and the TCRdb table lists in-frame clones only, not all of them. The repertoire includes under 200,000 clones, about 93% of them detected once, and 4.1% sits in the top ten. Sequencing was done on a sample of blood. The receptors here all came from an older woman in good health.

CDR3 protein: CASSYRGRGSTDTQYF. The DNA of the CDR3 is TGTGCCAGCAGTTACAGGGGCAGGGGTAGCACAGATACGCAGTATTTT. This chain uses TRBV6-5 with TRBJ2-3, with D perhaps TRBD1 (6 bases). This CDR3 is built from 16 residues. Trimming took off 2 bases at V and 0 bases at J, with 12 bases between the two ends. Germline V gene sequence: CDR1 MNHEY, CDR2 SVGAGI.

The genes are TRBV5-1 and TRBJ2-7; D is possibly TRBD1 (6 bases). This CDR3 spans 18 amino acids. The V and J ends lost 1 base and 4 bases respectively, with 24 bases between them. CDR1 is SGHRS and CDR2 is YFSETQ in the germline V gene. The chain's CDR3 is CASSLSVQGTIDPYEQYF. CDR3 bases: TGCGCCAGCAGCTTGAGTGTCCAGGGGACGATCGATCCGTACGAGCAGTACTTC.

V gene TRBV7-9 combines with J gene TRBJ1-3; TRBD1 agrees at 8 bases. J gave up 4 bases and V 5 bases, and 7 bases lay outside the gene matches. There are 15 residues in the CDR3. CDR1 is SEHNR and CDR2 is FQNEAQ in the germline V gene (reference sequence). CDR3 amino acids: CASSELGTGGNTIYF. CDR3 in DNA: TGTGCCAGCAGCGAACTGGGGACAGGAGGAAACACCATATATTTT.

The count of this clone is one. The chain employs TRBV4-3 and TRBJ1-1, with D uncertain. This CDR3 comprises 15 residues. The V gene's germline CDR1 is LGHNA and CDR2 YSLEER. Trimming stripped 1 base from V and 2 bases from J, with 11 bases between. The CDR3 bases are TGCGCCAGCAGCCAAGTAACGGGGTTAAACACTGAAGCTTTCTTT. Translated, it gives CASSQVTGLNTEAFF.

The CDR3 DNA follows: TGCGCCAGCAGCTTGGGTCCTCAAGGGAGCAATCAGCCCCAGCATTTT. Translation: CASSLGPQGSNQPQHF. The chain links TRBV5-1 to TRBJ1-5, with D unresolved. V was cut by 0 bases and J by 1 base, with 11 bases left in between. The CDR3 totals 16 residues. The germline CDR1 and CDR2 sequences are SGHRS and YFSETQ.

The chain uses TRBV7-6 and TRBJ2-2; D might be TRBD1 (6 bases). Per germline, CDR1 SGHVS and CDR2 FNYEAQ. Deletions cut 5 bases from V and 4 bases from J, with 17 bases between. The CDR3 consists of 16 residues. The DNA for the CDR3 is TGTGCCAGCAGCCTCATTGGGGGCCAGCTCACCGGGGAGCTGTTTTTT. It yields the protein CASSLIGGQLTGELFF.

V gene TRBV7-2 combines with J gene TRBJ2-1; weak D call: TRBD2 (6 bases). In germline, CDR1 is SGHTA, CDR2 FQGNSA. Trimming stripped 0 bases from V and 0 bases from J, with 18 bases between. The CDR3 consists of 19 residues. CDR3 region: CASSLARGNSDPSYNEQFF. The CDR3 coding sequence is TGTGCCAGCAGCTTAGCGCGGGGAAACAGCGACCCCTCCTACAATGAGCAGTTCTTC.

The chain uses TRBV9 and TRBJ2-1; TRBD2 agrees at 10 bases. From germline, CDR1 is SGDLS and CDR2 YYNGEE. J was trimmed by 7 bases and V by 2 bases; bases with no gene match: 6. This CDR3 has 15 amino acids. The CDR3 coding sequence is TGTGCCAGCAGCGTCACTAGCGGGATGTGGAATGAGCAGTTCTTC. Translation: CASSVTSGMWNEQFF.